This TCR beta chain appears in the sequencing data of a study of T cells of healthy individuals. This CDR3 spans 16 amino acids. The ends lost 7 bases at V and 6 bases at J; junction bases unmatched: 11. Germline CDR1 reads MNHEY; CDR2 reads SVGAGI. TCRdb re-derived calls from the 5' RACE reads in MiXCR, one entry per CDR3 protein. The sample gives about 96,000 distinct CDR3 sequences, 17% of which show up once; under 7.5% is in the top ten. V is TRBV6-5 and J is TRBJ2-3; 12 bases are a match to TRBD2. This clonotype was sampled from a human donor in good health. The CDR3 DNA reads TGTGCCAGCACTACTAGCGGGGGGACTCCTTCGGATACGCAGTATTTT. Protein product: CASTTSGGTPSDTQYF.